This T cell receptor beta chain is from a study of blood T cell repertoires in COVID-19 (dated by TCRdb to the early 2020s). Study-wide context: Samples from collaborators originated in the United States, Italy and Spain and spanned both the acute and convalescent phases of COVID-19. The material from the prospective study consisted of cDNA or gDNA derived from T cells, B-cell-depleted T cells, or PBMCs. HLA class I and class II types, where available, came from metadata supplied by the sample provider rather than from assay-based typing. The sample metadata nearly always contained a de-identified subject ID, COVID-19 status, age in years and sex. A freely available public database, intended as a resource for researchers studying the immune response to SARS-CoV-2, is where the repertoires were released. The samples were drawn from two sources: the first 160 participants of the ongoing ImmuneRACE study, and some 1,300 subjects contributed by 6 global collaborators. Subjects who had been exposed to COVID-19, were actively infected with it, or had recovered from it provided the deeply sampled blood TCRbeta repertoires that made up the dataset.

Study-wide findings and limitations: The amount of clinical and demographic metadata varied by source and participant and was provided uncurated.

A word on this clone: Which antigen it targets is not known. Base qualities are not provided; no much larger clone lies one nucleotide away.

Participants in the prospective study were aged about 18 to 95 years, lived in about two dozen United States geographic areas, and enrolled through a virtual design. Cohort assignment in the prospective study relied on participant-reported clinical history from a screening survey and a study questionnaire. Recovered participants in ImmuneRACE Cohort 3 were defined by two consecutive negative NP/OP PCR tests, clearance by a healthcare professional, or resolution of symptoms. In the prospective study, whole blood, serum and a nasopharyngeal or oropharyngeal swab were collected from each participant by mobile phlebotomists. Additional blood draws and questionnaires over an approximately two-month period could optionally be provided by prospective study participants. Before DNA extraction, blood samples from the prospective study were shipped at room temperature or frozen. Via the germline V gene, CDR1 is SNHLY and CDR2 FYNNEI. Relative to germline, V is 6 bases shorter and J is 4 bases shorter, with 9 bases between their ends. The CDR3, cysteine through phenylalanine, is 12 amino acids long. Here the CDR3 DNA is all that survives: 36 bases in frame from base 1.

TCRbeta CDR3 regions were amplified from genomic DNA using the immunoSEQ Assay, a bias-controlled multiplex PCR. The study's processing was this. Within the assay, amplification of reference gene primers was used to estimate how many nucleated cells each sample contained. Sequence reads were collapsed and filtered to measure the absolute abundance of every unique TCRbeta CDR3 rearrangement. For each sample, productive Simpson clonality was calculated as the square root of Simpson's diversity index across productive rearrangements. The immuneACCESS repertoire file appears here via TCRdb, limited to in-frame rearrangements. These files lack a portion of the clones; in checked studies, under half of the deficit traces to unresolved V genes, and the cause of the others is not known. V and J calls and clone size are copied from that table; D and trimming were computed from the DNA. The sample yields some 180,000 clones; around 85% were counted once. More than 5.5% of the sample rests with the top ten.

Sample: PBMCs or T cells enriched from blood (not recorded which). The TCR sequence derives from a man aged 35 to 55 who had recovered from COVID-19. This receptor chain uses TRBV2 and TRBJ1-2; there is no confident call for the D gene. The CDR3 protein sequence reads: CASSRSTYGYTF. Read as DNA, the sequence is TGTGCCAGCAGCCGTTCTACCTATGGCTACACCTTC.